This T cell receptor (beta chain) stems from a study of identical twins. Study results and caveats: The presence of invariant MAIT and iNKT cells could partly confound analyses of zero-insertion sequences.

It was template switching that added a universal primer site, and there were unique molecular identifiers on the cDNA. TCRdb used MiXCR to reprocess the 5' RACE reads, holding one entry per CDR3 protein. The sample lists 1,800,000 or so distinct CDR3 sequences; around a third were seen once. V lost 6 bases to trimming and J lost 2 bases, with 17 bases between them. Germline V gene sequence: CDR1 SGHVS, CDR2 FQNEAQ. This CDR3 spans 15 amino acids. This clonotype was seen ten or more times. Its antigen is unidentified. The sequenced sample consisted of cord blood. The TCR was taken from a newborn girl in good health. V and J are TRBV7-8 and TRBJ2-7; weak D call: TRBD2 (6 bases). The CDR3: CASSYRGSGTYEQYF. The DNA of the CDR3 is TGTGCCAGCAGTTATAGGGGTAGCGGAACCTACGAGCAGTACTTC.